This is a list of T cell receptor beta chains from one sample in a study of CD8+ T cells in alopecia areata. Sequencing was performed with immunoSEQ multiplex PCR; in TCRdb, only in-frame clones are kept and a portion is missing. The data show roughly 140,000 clones, roughly four fifths seen once. The sample consisted of CD8+ T cells sorted from blood, taken at week 4, from a patient treated with tofacitinib. These receptors originate from a human donor with alopecia areata. Each CDR3 is given with its conserved first and last residue. Fields, in order: J gene, V gene, clone size, D gene, CDR3 DNA, CDR3 protein. D genes are given only for firm matches. For some rows the clone size is stated as once, few or many, or as a class when expanded; others skip it.

TRBJ2-7 TRBV13 . . TGTGCCAGCAGCTTAGGAGGCAGGGTCTACGAGCAGTACTTC CASSLGGRVYEQYF
TRBJ2-7 TRBV29-1 . TRBD1 TGCAGCGTCCAGAGTCCCCCGGGACAGGGAGCCTACGAGCAGTACTTC CSVQSPPGQGAYEQYF
TRBJ2-7 TRBV27 . . TGTGCCAGCAGCCGGGGCGGGTACGAGCAGTACTTC CASSRGGYEQYF
TRBJ2-3 TRBV7-8 . TRBD2 TGTGCCAGCAGCTTCACTAGCGGGGGCGCAGATACGCAGTATTTT CASSFTSGGADTQYF
TRBJ2-1 TRBV7-9 once TRBD1 TGTGCCAGCAGCTTAGTTTATGGGACAGGGGAACACAATGAGCAGTTCTTC CASSLVYGTGEHNEQFF
TRBJ2-1 TRBV27 once TRBD2 TGTGCCAGCAGTTTAGCGGGGGTTTCCTACAATGAGCAGTTCTTC CASSLAGVSYNEQFF
TRBJ2-2 TRBV19 . . TGTGCCAGTAGATCCGACAGTATAAGGGAGAACACCGGGGAGCTGTTTTTT CASRSDSIRENTGELFF
TRBJ2-1 TRBV9 . . TGTGCCAGCAACCACGGGACGGAATACAATGAGCAGTTCTTC CASNHGTEYNEQFF
TRBJ2-7 TRBV4-1 . . TGCGCCAGCAGCCCTGAGGGGCGGGGCTTCTACGAGCAGTACTTC CASSPEGRGFYEQYF
TRBJ2-7 TRBV28 . TRBD1 TGTGCCAGCAGTTTCCGGGACAGTATGTACGAGCAGTACTTC CASSFRDSMYEQYF
TRBJ1-2 TRBV29-1 few . TGCAGCGTTGAAGGAGTAGCTAATGGCTACACCTTC CSVEGVANGYTF
TRBJ2-3 TRBV4-3 once TRBD2 TGCGCCAGCAGCGACGGACTAGGGAGCACAGATACGCAGTATTTT CASSDGLGSTDTQYF
TRBJ2-3 TRBV7-3 . . TGTGCCAGCATCCCCCCGGCGGGCCCCACAGATACGCAGTATTTT CASIPPAGPTDTQYF
TRBJ1-5 TRBV6-5 . . TGTGCCAGCAGTCCCTCTTTCGGCAATCAGCCCCAGCATTTT CASSPSFGNQPQHF
TRBJ2-5 TRBV6-1 . TRBD2 TGTGCCAGCAGTGACGCAAGCGGGGTACTTCAAGAGACCCAGTACTTC CASSDASGVLQETQYF
TRBJ2-5 TRBV6-6 once TRBD2 TGTGCCAGCTTGGTCCTAGCGGGGATCGGAGAGACCCAGTACTTC CASLVLAGIGETQYF
TRBJ2-7 TRBV19 . . TGTGCCAGTAGTATACAAGCTTCCTACGAGCAGTACTTC CASSIQASYEQYF
TRBJ2-1 TRBV6-4 few . TGTGCCAGCAGTTACGATGTTGGGGGAAATGAGCAGTTCTTC CASSYDVGGNEQFF
TRBJ2-6 TRBV14 . . TGTGCCAGCAGCCAAGGAACTATTACCGTCGGGGCCAACGTCCTGACTTTC CASSQGTITVGANVLTF
TRBJ2-7 TRBV6-5 . . TGTGCCAGCAGTTGGATGCCTGGGGCCTACGAGCAGTACTTC CASSWMPGAYEQYF